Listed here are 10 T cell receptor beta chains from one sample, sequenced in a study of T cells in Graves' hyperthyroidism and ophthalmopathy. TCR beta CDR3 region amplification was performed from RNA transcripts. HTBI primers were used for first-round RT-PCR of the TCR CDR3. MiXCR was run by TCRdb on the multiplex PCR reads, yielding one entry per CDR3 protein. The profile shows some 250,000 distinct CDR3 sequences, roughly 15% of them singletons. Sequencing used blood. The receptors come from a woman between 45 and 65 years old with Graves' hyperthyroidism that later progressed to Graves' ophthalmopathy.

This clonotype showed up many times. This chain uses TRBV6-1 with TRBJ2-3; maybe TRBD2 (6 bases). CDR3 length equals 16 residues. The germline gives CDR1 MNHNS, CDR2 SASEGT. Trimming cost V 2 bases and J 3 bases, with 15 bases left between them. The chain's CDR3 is CASSEFSLAQTDTQYF. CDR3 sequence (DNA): TGTGCCAGCAGTGAATTTTCGCTAGCGCAGACAGATACGCAGTATTTT.

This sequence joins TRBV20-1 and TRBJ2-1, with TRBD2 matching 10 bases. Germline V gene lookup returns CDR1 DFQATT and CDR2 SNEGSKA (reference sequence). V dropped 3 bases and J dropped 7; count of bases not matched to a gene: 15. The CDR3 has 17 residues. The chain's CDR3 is CSASPLGAGGPSNEQFF. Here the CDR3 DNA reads TGCAGTGCTAGCCCTCTAGGAGCGGGAGGGCCCTCGAATGAGCAGTTCTTC.

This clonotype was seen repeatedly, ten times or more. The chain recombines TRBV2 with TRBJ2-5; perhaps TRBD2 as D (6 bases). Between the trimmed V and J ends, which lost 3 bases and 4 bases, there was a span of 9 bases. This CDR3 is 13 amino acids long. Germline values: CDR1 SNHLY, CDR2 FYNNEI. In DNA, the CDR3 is TGTGCCAGCAGTGATACCGGGAGAGAGACCCAGTACTTC. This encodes CASSDTGRETQYF.

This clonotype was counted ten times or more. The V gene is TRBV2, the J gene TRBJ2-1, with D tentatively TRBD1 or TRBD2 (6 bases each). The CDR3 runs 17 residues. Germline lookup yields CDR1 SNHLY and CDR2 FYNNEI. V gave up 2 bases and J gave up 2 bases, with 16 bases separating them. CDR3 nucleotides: TGTGCCAGCAGTGAACGGGGCACTGGGGGGCCCTACAATGAGCAGTTCTTC. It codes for CASSERGTGGPYNEQFF.

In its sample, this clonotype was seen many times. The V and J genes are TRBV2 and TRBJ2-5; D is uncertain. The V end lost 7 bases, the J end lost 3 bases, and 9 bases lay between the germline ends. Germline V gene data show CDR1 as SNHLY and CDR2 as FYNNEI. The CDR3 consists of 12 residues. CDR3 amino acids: CASIRPEETQYF. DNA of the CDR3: TGTGCCAGCATTCGACCAGAAGAGACCCAGTACTTC.

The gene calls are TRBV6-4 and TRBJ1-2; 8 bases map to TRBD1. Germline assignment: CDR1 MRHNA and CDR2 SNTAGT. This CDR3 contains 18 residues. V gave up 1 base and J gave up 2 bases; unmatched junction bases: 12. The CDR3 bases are TGTGCCAGCAGTGACTTGGTTACAGGGGGAGAGTGGAACTATGGCTACACCTTC. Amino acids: CASSDLVTGGEWNYGYTF.

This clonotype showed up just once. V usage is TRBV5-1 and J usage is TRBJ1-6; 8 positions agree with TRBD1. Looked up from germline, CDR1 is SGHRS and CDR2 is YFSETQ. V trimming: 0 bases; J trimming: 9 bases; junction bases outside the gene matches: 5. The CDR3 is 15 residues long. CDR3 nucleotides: TGCGCCAGCAGCTTGGGCGGACAGGGTGGTTCACCCCTCCACTTT. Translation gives CASSLGGQGGSPLHF.

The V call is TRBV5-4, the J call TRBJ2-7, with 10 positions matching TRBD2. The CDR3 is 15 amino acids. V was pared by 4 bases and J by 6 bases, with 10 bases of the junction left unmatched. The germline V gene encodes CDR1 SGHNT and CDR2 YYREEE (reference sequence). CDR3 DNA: TGTGCCAGCAGCCCCCAAGCTAGCGGGAGCTCCGAGCAGTACTTC. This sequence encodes CASSPQASGSSEQYF. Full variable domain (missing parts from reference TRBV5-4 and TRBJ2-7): ETGVTQSPTHLIKTRGQQVTLRCSSQSGHNTVSWYQQALGQGPQFIFQYYREEENGRGNFPPRFSGLQFPNYSSELNVNALELDDSALYLCASSPQASGSSEQYFGPGTRLTVT.

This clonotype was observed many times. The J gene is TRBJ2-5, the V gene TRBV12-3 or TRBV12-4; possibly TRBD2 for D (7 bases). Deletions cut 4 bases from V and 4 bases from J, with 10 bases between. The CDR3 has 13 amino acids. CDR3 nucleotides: TGTGCCAGCAGTTGGGGGGGCGGAGAGACCCAGTACTTC. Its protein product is CASSWGGGETQYF.

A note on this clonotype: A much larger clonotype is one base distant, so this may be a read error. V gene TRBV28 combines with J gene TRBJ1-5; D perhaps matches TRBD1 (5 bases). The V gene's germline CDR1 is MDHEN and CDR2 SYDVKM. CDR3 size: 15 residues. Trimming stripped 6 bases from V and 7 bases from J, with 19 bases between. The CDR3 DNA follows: TGTGCCAGCAGCTCAGACTCAGGGACTTCGCAGCCCCAGCATTTT. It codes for CASSSDSGTSQPQHF.